The T cell receptor (beta chain) described here comes from a study of blood T cell repertoires in COVID-19. Clones were sequenced by immunoSEQ multiplex PCR, and TCRdb holds only the in-frame ones, with some missing. The table records about 350,000 clones, about 88% of them present only once. CDR1 is MNHEY, CDR2 SVGAGI, per germline. The V gene lost 5 bases and the J gene lost 1 base, with 11 bases spanning the gap. The CDR3 loop spans 14 amino acids. This TCR was sampled from a woman in her 70s with COVID-19, enrolled during active disease. The sequenced material came from peripheral blood. The chain carries TRBV6-5 and TRBJ1-1, with a possible D match to TRBD1 (6 bases). This CDR3 reads CASSRTGTNTEAFF. The CDR3 DNA follows: TGTGCCAGCAGTCGCACAGGGACGAACACTGAAGCTTTCTTT.